This T cell receptor beta chain is drawn from a study of post-analysis software for immune sequencing data. Findings and limits, study-wide: Controls showed lower frequencies than patients for roughly five TRBV segments, and TRBV5-6, TRBV5-1 and TRBV20-1 were among these. Samples prepared in the same batch strongly co-clustered by F measure.

Concerning this clonotype: Its antigen remains unknown.

Unique molecular identifiers were present in the TCR beta cDNA libraries. Via MiXCR, TCRdb re-called the PCR reads, giving one row per CDR3 protein. The sample has approximately 770,000 distinct CDR3 sequences, around 45% seen once. Germline V lookup: CDR1 MNHEY, CDR2 SMNVEV (reference sequence). The CDR3 totals 14 residues. Trimming stripped 5 bases from V and 0 bases from J, with 10 bases between. Sequences were obtained from blood. The genes are TRBV27 and TRBJ2-5; no clear D gene. The source of this sequence is a girl aged 5-17 years with multiple sclerosis. CDR3 sequence: CASSRARYQETQYF. The CDR3 region has the DNA TGTGCCAGCAGTCGGGCCAGGTACCAAGAGACCCAGTACTTC.